These 14 T cell receptor beta chains originate from one sample sequenced in a study of response to subunit inactivated influenza vaccine. TCRdb reanalysed the RT-PCR reads using MiXCR and keeps one entry per CDR3 protein. Of roughly 790,000 distinct CDR3 sequences in the sample, approximately 21% were seen once. Sequencing was performed on PBMCs from blood, taken around 5 days after vaccination. Receptors were obtained from a man in his fifties or sixties who received an inactivated influenza vaccine.

The chain joins TRBV4-3 to TRBJ2-3, with a weak D call TRBD1 (6 bases). Germline CDR1 reads LGHNA; CDR2 reads YSLEER. The CDR3 runs to 16 residues. Trimming shortened V by 0 bases and J by 2 bases, and 12 bases separated the two germline ends. The CDR3 coding sequence is TGCGCCAGCAGCCAAGATGGGGACACATTCACAGATACGCAGTATTTT. Amino acids: CASSQDGDTFTDTQYF.

The chain links TRBV29-1 to TRBJ2-3, with D uncertain. This CDR3 is 11 amino acids long. Germline assignment: CDR1 SQVTM and CDR2 ANQGSEA. V gave up 6 bases and J gave up 8 bases, with 12 bases separating them. The chain's CDR3 is CSVVHLGTQYF. The DNA for the CDR3 is TGCAGCGTGGTCCACTTGGGTACGCAGTATTTT.

The genes are TRBV28 and TRBJ1-2; maybe TRBD1 (6 bases). The CDR3 spans 14 residues. CDR1 is MDHEN, CDR2 SYDVKM, per germline. V was clipped by 3 bases and J by 8 bases, with 16 bases between them. The chain's CDR3 is CASSFLTGRIGYTF. In DNA, the CDR3 is TGTGCCAGCAGTTTTCTGACAGGCAGAATCGGCTACACCTTC.

The sample holds one count of this clonotype. The J gene is TRBJ2-3, the V gene TRBV7-3; 13 bases map to TRBD2. Trimming took 5 bases from V and 14 from J; bases not matched to a gene: 7. The CDR3 spans 13 residues. Germline assignment: CDR1 SGHTA and CDR2 FQGTGA. CDR3 DNA: TGTGCCAGCAGCCCTGGGACTAGCGGGACCGTGTATTTT. It translates to CASSPGTSGTVYF.

The chain joins TRBV5-4 to TRBJ2-1; 9 bases line up with TRBD2. After removal of 4 bases from V and 9 bases from J, the junction contained 11 bases not matched to a gene. Germline CDR1 and CDR2: SGHNT and YYREEE (reference sequence). CDR3 length: 15 residues. The chain's CDR3 is CASSPLREGLGEQFF. DNA for the CDR3: TGTGCCAGCAGCCCGTTGCGGGAGGGCCTGGGTGAGCAGTTCTTC.

CDR3 sequence: CATVASDGLEQFF. The CDR3 nucleotides read TGTGCCACCGTAGCTAGCGACGGACTTGAGCAGTTCTTC. The rearrangement joins TRBV24-1 to TRBJ2-1; D is perhaps TRBD2 (6 bases). This CDR3 comprises 13 residues. V was shortened by 9 bases and J by 9 bases, with 17 bases between the two germline ends. Germline V gene data show CDR1 as KGHDR and CDR2 as SFDVKD.

This clonotype showed up just a few times. V is TRBV5-5 and J is TRBJ2-6, with a weak D call TRBD1 (6 bases). The ends were cut back, 2 bases at V and 0 bases at J, with 12 bases in the middle. The CDR3 has 17 amino acids. CDR1 and CDR2 from the germline V gene are SGHKS and YYEKEE (reference sequence). The DNA of the CDR3 is TGTGCCAGCAGCTTACGAGACAGGCTCTCTGGGGCCAACGTCCTGACTTTC. Amino acids: CASSLRDRLSGANVLTF.

This clonotype was seen only a few times. This chain joins TRBV28 and TRBJ1-1; D is possibly TRBD1 (5 bases). This CDR3 region has 13 residues. Germline lookup yields CDR1 MDHEN and CDR2 SYDVKM. V lost 2 bases and J 6 bases, leaving 10 bases between the germline ends. The CDR3 loop is CASSLPGYAEAFF. DNA for the CDR3: TGTGCCAGCAGTTTACCAGGGTACGCTGAAGCTTTCTTT.

The chain uses TRBV12-3 or TRBV12-4 and TRBJ2-2; 7 bases map to TRBD2. The ends lost 4 bases at V and 5 bases at J; junction bases unmatched: 4. This CDR3 is built from 14 residues. CDR3 in DNA: TGTGCCAGCAGTTGGGAGGGTTCGACCGGGGAGCTGTTTTTT. Its translation is CASSWEGSTGELFF.

Only a few counts were recorded for this clonotype. The J gene is TRBJ2-7, the V gene TRBV4-3, with D tentatively TRBD1 (5 bases). Germline values: CDR1 LGHNA, CDR2 YSLEER. Trimming stripped 4 bases from V and 7 bases from J, with 14 bases between. The length of the CDR3 is 13 residues. The CDR3 reads CASSRNRLGEQYF. In DNA, the CDR3 is TGCGCCAGCAGCCGAAACAGGTTGGGAGAGCAGTACTTC.

The chain has TRBV7-8 and TRBJ2-7; possibly TRBD1 for D (6 bases). Germline V gene data show CDR1 as SGHVS and CDR2 as FQNEAQ. V shed 4 bases and J shed 3 bases, with 13 bases lying between them. CDR3 length equals 14 residues. For the CDR3, the DNA is TGTGCCAGCAGCTCTTCGACAGGCAACTACGAGCAGTACTTC. This encodes CASSSSTGNYEQYF.

The V gene is TRBV20-1, the J gene TRBJ2-7; 7 bases agree with TRBD1. The J segment lost 4 bases and the V segment lost 4 bases, leaving 7 bases of the junction unmatched. Germline V lookup: CDR1 DFQATT, CDR2 SNEGSKA (reference sequence). There are 13 residues in the CDR3. This CDR3 reads CSAKGQQRYEQYF. The CDR3, as DNA: TGCAGTGCTAAGGGACAGCAAAGATACGAGCAGTACTTC.

V gene TRBV28 combines with J gene TRBJ2-7; 7 nucleotides line up with TRBD1. Trimming removed 10 bases from V and 1 base from J; junction bases left unmatched: 7. There are 13 residues in the CDR3. The germline V gene encodes CDR1 MDHEN and CDR2 SYDVKM. The CDR3 DNA reads TGTGCCACCGCCGGGACAGATTCCTACGAGCAGTACTTC. It codes for CATAGTDSYEQYF.

A word on this clonotype: The junction does not match germline at one end; this may be a read error. The chain is built from TRBV28 and TRBJ2-3, with D possibly being TRBD2 (7 bases). Germline V CDR1 and CDR2: MDHEN, SYDVKM. This CDR3 spans 15 amino acids. The CDR3 loop is CASSGPGGGTDTQYF. The CDR3 coding sequence is TGTGCCAGCTCAGGGCCGGGGGGCGGCACAGATACGCAGTACTTT.